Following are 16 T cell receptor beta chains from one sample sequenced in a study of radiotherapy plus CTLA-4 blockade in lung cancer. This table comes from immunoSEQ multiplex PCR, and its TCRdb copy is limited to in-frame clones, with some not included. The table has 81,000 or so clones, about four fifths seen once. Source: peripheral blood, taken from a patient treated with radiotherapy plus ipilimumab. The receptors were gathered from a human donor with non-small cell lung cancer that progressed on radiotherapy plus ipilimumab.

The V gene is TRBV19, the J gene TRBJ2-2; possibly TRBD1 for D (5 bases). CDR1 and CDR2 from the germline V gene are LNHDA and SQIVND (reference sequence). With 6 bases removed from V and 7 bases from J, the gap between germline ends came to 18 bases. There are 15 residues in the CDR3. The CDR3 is CASRTSGRVHGELFF. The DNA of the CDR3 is TGTGCCAGTAGGACCTCGGGCAGGGTGCACGGGGAGCTGTTTTTT.

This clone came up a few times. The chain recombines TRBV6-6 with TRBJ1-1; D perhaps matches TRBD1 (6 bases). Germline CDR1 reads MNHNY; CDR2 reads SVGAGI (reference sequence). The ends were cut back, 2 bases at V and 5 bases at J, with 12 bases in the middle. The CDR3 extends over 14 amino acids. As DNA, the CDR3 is TGTGCCAGCAGTTACGCCCAGGGGTCTACTGAAGCTTTCTTT. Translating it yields CASSYAQGSTEAFF.

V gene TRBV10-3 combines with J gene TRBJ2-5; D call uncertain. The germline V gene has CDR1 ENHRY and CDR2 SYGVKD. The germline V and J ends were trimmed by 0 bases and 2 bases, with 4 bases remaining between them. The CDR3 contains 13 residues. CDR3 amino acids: CAISESYQETQYF. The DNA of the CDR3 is TGTGCCATCAGTGAGTCCTATCAAGAGACCCAGTACTTC.

CDR3 nucleotide sequence: TGCGCCAGCAGCACCGGACAGGCTGGCACCACTGAAGCTTTCTTT. Amino acids: CASSTGQAGTTEAFF. The V call is TRBV5-1, the J call TRBJ1-1; 7 bases agree with TRBD1. CDR1 and CDR2 from the germline V gene are SGHRS and YFSETQ. V was pared by 4 bases and J by 4 bases, with 10 bases of the junction left unmatched. The CDR3 consists of 15 residues.

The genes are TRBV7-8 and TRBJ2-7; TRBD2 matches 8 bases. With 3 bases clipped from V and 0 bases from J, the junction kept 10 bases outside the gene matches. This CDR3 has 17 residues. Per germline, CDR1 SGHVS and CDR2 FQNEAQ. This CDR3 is CASSFEGSGVLSYEQYF. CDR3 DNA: TGTGCCAGCAGCTTTGAGGGTAGCGGGGTCCTCTCCTACGAGCAGTACTTC.

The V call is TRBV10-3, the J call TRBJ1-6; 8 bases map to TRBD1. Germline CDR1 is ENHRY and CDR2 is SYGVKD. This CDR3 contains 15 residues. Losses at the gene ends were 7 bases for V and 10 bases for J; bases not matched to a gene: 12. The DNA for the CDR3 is TGTGCCATCAATCCTGGACAGGGTCTTAACTCACCCCTCCACTTT. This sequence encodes CAINPGQGLNSPLHF.

CDR3 in amino acids: CASSWTGGNNSPLHF. Written as DNA, the CDR3 is TGTGCCAGCAGCTGGACAGGGGGTAATAATTCACCCCTCCACTTT. V and J are TRBV7-2 and TRBJ1-6, with 10 bases lining up with TRBD1. The CDR3 extends over 15 amino acids. Germline trimming cut 4 bases from V and 5 bases from J; bases unmatched to any gene: 2. In germline, CDR1 is SGHTA, CDR2 FQGNSA.

DNA of the CDR3: TGTGCCAGCAGCTTAGGGGGACAGGGTTTGAATGGCTACACCTTC. This codes for CASSLGGQGLNGYTF. The V and J genes are TRBV7-2 and TRBJ1-2; 9 bases match TRBD1. The CDR3 runs to 15 residues. V trimming: 1 base; J trimming: 6 bases; junction bases outside the gene matches: 6. The germline CDR1 and CDR2 sequences are SGHTA and FQGNSA.

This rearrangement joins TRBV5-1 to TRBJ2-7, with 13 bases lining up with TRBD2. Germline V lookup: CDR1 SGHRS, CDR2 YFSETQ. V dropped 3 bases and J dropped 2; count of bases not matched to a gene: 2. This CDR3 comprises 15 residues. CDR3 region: CASSSGTSGAYEQYF. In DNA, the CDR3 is TGCGCCAGCAGCTCTGGGACTAGCGGGGCCTACGAGCAGTACTTC.

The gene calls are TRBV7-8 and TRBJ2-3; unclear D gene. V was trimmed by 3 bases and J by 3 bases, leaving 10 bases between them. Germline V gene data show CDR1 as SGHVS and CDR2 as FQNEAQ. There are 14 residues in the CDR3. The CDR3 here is CASSLTRLTDTQYF. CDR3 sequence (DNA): TGTGCCAGCAGCTTGACCCGATTAACAGATACGCAGTATTTT.

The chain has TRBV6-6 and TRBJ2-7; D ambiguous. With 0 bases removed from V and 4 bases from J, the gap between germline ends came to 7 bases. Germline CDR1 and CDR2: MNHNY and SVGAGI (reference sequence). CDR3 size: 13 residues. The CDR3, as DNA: TGTGCCAGCAGTTACTCCCACTTTTACGAGCAGTACTTC. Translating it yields CASSYSHFYEQYF.

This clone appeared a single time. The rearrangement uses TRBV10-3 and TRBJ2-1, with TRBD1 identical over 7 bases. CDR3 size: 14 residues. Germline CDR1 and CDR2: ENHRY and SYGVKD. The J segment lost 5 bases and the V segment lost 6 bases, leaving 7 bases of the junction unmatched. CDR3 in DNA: TGTGCCATCAGGGGACAGAGAGCTGACAATGAGCAGTTCTTC. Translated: CAIRGQRADNEQFF.

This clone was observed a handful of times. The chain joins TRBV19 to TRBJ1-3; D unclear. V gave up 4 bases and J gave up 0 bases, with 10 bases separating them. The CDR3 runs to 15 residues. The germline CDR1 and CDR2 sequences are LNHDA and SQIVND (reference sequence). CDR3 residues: CASSTPYSSGNTIYF. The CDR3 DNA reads TGTGCCAGTAGTACCCCATACAGCTCTGGAAACACCATATATTTT.

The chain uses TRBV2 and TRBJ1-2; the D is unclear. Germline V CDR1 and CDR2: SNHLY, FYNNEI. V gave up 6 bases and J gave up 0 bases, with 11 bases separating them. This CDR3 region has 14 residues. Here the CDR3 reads CASRREGTNYGYTF. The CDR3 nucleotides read TGTGCCAGCAGGAGGGAGGGAACTAACTATGGCTACACCTTC.

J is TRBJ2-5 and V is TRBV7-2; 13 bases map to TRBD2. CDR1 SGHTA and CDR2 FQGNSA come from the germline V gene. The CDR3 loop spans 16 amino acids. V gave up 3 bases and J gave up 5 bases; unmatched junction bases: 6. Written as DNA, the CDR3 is TGTGCCAGCAGCTTCGGGGGACTAGCGGGATTGGAGACCCAGTACTTC. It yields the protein CASSFGGLAGLETQYF.

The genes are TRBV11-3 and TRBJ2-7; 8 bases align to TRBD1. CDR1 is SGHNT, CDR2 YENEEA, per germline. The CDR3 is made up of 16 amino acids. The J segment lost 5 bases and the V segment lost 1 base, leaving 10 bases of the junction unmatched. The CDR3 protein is CASSLGGPGGFNEQYF. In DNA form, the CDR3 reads TGTGCCAGCAGCTTAGGGGGGCCAGGGGGCTTCAACGAGCAGTACTTC. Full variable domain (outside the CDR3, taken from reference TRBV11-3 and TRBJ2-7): EAGVVQSPRYKIIEKKQPVAFWCNPISGHNTLYWYLQNLGQGPELLIRYENEEAVDDSQLPKDRFSAERLKGVDSTLKIQPAELGDSAVYLCASSLGGPGGFNEQYFGPGTRLTVT.